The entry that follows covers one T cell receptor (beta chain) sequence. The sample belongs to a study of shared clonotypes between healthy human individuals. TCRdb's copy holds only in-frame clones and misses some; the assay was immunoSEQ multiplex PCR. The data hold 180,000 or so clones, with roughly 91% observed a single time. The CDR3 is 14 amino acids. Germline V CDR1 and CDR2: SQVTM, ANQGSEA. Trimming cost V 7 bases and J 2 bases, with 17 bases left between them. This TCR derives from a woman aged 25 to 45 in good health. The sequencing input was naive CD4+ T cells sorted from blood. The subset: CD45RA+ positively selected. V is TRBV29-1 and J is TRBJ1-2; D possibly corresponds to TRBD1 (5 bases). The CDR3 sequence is CSALGDSRNYGYTF. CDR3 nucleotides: TGCAGCGCCCTGGGCGACAGCCGAAACTATGGCTACACCTTC.